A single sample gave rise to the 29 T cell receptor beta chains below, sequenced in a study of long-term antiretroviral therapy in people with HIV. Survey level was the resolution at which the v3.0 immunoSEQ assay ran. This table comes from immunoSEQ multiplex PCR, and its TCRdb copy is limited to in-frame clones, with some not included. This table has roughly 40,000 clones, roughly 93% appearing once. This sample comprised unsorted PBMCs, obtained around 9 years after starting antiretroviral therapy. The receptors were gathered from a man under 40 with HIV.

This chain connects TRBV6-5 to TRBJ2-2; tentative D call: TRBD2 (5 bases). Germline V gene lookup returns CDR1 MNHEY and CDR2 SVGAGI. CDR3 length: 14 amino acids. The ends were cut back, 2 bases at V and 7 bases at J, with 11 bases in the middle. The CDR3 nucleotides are TGTGCCAGCAGTTACGGCCCGGGATTCGGGGAGCTGTTTTTT. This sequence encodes CASSYGPGFGELFF.

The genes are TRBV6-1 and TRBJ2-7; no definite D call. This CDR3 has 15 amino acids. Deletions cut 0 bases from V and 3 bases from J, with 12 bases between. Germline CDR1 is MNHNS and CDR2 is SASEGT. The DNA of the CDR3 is TGTGCCAGCAGTGAAGCGCGTCAGGCCCTCTACGAGCAGTACTTC. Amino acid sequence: CASSEARQALYEQYF.

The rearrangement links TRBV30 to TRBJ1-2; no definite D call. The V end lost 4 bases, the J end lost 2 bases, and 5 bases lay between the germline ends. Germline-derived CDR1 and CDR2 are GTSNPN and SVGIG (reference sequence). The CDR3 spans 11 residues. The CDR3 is CAWTENYGYTF. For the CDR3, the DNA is TGTGCCTGGACAGAAAACTATGGCTACACCTTC.

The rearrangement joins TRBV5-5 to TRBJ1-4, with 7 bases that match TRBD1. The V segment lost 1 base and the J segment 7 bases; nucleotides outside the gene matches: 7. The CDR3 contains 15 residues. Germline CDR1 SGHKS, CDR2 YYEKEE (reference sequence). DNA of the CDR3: TGTGCCAGCAGCTTGACAGGGGAATCGGGTGAAAAACTGTTTTTT. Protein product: CASSLTGESGEKLFF.

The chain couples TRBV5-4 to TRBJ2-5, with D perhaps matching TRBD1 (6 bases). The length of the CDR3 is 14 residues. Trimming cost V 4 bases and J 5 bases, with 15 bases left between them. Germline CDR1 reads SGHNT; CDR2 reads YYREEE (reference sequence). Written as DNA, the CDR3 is TGTGCCAGCAGCCTAGAAAACAGGGTCGAGACCCAGTACTTC. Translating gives CASSLENRVETQYF.

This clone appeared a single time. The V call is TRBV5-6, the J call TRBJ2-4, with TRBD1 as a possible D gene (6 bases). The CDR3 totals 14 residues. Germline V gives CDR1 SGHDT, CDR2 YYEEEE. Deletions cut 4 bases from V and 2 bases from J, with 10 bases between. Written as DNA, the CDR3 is TGTGCCAGCAGCGTACAGGGTACCAAAAACATTCAGTACTTC. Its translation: CASSVQGTKNIQYF.

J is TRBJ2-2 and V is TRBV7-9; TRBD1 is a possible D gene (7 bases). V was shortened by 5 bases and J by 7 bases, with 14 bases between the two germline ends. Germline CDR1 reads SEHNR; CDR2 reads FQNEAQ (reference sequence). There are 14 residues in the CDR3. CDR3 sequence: CASSLAGGSGELFF. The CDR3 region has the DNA TGTGCCAGCAGCCTCGCAGGGGGGAGCGGGGAGCTGTTTTTT. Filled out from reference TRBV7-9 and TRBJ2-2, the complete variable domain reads DTGVSQNPRHKITKRGQNVTFRCDPISEHNRLYWYRQTLGQGPEFLTYFQNEAQLEKSRLLSDRFSAERPKGSFSTLEIQRTEQGDSAMYLCASSLAGGSGELFFGEGSRLTVL.

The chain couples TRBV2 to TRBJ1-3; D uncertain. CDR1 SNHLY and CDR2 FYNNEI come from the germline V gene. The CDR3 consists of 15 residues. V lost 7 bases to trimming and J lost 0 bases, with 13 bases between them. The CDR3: CASKEQANSGNTIYF. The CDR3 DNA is TGTGCCAGCAAGGAGCAGGCCAACTCTGGAAACACCATATATTTT. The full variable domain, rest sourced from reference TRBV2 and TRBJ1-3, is EPEVTQTPSHQVTQMGQEVILRCVPISNHLYFYWYRQILGQKVEFLVSFYNNEISEKSEIFDDQFSVERPDGSNFTLKIRSTKLEDSAMYFCASKEQANSGNTIYFGEGSWLTVV.

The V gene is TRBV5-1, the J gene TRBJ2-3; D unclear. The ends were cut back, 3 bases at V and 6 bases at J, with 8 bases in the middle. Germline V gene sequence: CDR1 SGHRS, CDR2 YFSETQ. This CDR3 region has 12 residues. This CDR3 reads CASSSTRDTQYF. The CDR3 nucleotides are TGCGCCAGCAGCTCGACACGGGATACGCAGTATTTT.

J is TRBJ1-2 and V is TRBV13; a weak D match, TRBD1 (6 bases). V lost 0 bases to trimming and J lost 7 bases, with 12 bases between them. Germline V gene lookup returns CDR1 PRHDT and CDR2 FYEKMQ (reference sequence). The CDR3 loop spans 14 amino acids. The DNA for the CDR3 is TGTGCCAGCAGCTTAGGCGACGGGGGCTCTGGCTACACCTTC. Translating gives CASSLGDGGSGYTF.

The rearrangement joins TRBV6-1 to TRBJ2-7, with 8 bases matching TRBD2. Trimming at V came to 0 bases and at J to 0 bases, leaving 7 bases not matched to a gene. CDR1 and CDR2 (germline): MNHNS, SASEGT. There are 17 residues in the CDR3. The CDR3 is CASSEARYGGGSYEQYV. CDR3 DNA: TGTGCCAGCAGTGAAGCGCGATACGGGGGGGGCTCCTACGAGCAGTACGTC.

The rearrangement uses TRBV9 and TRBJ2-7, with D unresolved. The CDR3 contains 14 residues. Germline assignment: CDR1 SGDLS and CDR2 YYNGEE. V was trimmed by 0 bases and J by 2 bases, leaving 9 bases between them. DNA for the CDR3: TGTGCCAGCAGCGTAGGCCCGTCCACCTACGAGCAGTACTTC. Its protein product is CASSVGPSTYEQYF.

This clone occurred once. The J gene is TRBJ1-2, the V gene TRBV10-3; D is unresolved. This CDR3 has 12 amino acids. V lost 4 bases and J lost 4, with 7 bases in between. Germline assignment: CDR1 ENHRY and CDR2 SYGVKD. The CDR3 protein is CAISANSYGYTF. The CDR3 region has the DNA TGTGCCATCAGTGCCAACAGCTATGGCTACACCTTC.

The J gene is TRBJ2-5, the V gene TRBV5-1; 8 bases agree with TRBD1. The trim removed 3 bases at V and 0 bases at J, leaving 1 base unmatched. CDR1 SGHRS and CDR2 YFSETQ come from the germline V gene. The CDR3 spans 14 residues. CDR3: CASSSGQDQETQYF. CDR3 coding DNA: TGCGCCAGCAGCTCGGGACAGGACCAAGAGACCCAGTACTTC. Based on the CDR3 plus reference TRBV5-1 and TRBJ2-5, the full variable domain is KAGVTQTPRYLIKTRGQQVTLSCSPISGHRSVSWYQQTPGQGLQFLFEYFSETQRNKGNFPGRFSGRQFSNSRSEMNVSTLELGDSALYLCASSSGQDQETQYFGPGTRLLVL.

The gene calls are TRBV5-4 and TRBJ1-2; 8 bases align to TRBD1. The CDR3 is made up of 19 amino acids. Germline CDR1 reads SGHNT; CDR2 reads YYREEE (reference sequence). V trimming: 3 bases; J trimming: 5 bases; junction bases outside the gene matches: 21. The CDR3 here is CASSSTGQGAVFPGYGYTF. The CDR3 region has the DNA TGTGCCAGCAGCTCTACTGGACAGGGTGCCGTTTTTCCGGGATATGGCTACACCTTC.

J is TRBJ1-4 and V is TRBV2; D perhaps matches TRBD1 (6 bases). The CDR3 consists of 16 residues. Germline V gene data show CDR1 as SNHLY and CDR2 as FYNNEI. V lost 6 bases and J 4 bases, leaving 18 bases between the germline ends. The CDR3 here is CASRSPGGANNEKLFF. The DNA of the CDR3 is TGTGCCAGCAGGAGCCCCGGGGGGGCCAATAATGAAAAACTGTTTTTT.

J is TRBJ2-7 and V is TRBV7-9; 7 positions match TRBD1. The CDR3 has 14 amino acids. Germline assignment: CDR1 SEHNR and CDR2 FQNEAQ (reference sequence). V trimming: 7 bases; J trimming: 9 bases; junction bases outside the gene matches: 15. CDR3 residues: CASTLTGSPSGQYF. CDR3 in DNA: TGTGCCAGCACCTTGACAGGGAGCCCGTCCGGGCAGTACTTC.

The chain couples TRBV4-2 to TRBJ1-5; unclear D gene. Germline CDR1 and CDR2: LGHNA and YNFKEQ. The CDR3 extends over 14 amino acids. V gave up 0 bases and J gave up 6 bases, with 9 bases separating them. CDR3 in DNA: TGTGCCAGCAGCCAAGATACTCGAGGTCAGCCCCAGCATTTT. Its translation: CASSQDTRGQPQHF.

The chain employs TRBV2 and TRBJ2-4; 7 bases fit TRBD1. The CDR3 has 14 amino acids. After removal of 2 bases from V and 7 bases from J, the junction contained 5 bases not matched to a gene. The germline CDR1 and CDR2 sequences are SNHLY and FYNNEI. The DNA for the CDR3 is TGTGCCAGCAGTGAACAGGGGGTGTGGAACATTCAGTACTTC. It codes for CASSEQGVWNIQYF.

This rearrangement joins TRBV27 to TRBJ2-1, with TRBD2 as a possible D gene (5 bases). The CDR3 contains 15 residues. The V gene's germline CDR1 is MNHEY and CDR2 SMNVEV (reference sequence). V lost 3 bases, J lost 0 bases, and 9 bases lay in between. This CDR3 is CASSFGVPSYNEQFF. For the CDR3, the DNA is TGTGCCAGCAGTTTCGGGGTCCCCTCCTACAATGAGCAGTTCTTC.

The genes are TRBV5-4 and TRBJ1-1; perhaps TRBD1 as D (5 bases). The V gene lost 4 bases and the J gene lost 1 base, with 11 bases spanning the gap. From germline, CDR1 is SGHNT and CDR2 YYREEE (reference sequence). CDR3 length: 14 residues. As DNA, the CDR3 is TGTGCCAGCAGCGGCCGGGACCCGAACACTGAAGCTTTCTTT. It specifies CASSGRDPNTEAFF.

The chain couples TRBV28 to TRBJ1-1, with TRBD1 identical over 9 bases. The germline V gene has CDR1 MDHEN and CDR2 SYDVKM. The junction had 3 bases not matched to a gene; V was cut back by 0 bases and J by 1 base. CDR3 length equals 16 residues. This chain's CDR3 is CASSLWDRGSNTEAFF. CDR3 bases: TGTGCCAGCAGTTTATGGGACAGGGGCTCGAACACTGAAGCTTTCTTT.

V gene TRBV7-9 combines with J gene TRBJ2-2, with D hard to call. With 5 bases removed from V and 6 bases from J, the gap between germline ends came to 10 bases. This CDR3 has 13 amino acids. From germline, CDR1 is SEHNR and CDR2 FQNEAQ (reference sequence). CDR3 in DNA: TGTGCCAGCAGCGGGAATTGGTCCGGGGAGCTGTTTTTT. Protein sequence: CASSGNWSGELFF.

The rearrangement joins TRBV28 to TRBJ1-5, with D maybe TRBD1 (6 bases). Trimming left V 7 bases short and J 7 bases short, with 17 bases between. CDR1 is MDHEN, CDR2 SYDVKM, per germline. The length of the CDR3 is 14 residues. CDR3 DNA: TGTGCCAGCACCCCGGGACAACTTGGACAGCCCCAGCATTTT. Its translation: CASTPGQLGQPQHF. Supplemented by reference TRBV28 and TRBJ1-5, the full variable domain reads DVKVTQSSRYLVKRTGEKVFLECVQDMDHENMFWYRQDPGLGLRLIYFSYDVKMKEKGDIPEGYSVSREKKERFSLILESASTNQTSMYLCASTPGQLGQPQHFGDGTRLSIL.

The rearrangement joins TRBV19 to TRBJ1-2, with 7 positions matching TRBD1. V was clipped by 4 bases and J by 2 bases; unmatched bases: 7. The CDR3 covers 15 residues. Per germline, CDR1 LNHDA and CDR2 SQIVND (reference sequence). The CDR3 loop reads CASSTGTVLNYGYTF. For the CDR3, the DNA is TGTGCCAGTAGTACGGGGACAGTGCTGAACTATGGCTACACCTTC.

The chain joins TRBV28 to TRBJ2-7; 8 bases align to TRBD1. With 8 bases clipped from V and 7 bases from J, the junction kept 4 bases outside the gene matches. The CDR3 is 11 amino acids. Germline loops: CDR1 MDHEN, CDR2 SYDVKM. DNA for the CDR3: TGTGCCAGCCAGGGGGCAAGGGAGCAGTACTTC. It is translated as CASQGAREQYF.

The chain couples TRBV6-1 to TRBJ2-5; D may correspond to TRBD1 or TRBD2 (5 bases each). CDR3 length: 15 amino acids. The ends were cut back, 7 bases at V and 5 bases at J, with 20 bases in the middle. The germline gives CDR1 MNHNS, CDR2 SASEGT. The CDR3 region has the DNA TGTGCCAGCACCATGGGGCAAACGGAGCGGGAGACCCAGTACTTC. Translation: CASTMGQTERETQYF.

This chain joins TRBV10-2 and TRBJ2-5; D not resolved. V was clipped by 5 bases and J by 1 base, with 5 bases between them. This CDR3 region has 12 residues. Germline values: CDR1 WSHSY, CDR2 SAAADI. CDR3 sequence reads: CASSWTQETQYF. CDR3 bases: TGCGCCAGCAGTTGGACCCAAGAGACCCAGTACTTC.

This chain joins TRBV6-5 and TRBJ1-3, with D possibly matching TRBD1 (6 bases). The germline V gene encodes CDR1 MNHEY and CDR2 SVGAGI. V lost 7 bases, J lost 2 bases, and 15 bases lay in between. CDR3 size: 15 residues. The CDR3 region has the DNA TGTGCCAGCACTAGACAGGCTACTACTGGAAACACCATATATTTT. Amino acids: CASTRQATTGNTIYF.